Listed here are 3 T cell receptor beta chains from one sample, sequenced in a study of blood T cell repertoires in COVID-19. Method: immunoSEQ multiplex PCR; TCRdb's copy keeps in-frame clones and lacks some. The table has about 270,000 clones, about 91% seen once. Sequencing was performed on PBMCs or T cells enriched from blood (not recorded which). Receptors originate from a woman in her thirties or forties with acute COVID-19.

The chain couples TRBV18 to TRBJ2-6, with D possibly matching TRBD2 (6 bases). Trimming stripped 1 base from V and 0 bases from J, with 13 bases between. The CDR3 runs 18 residues. CDR1 is KGHSH and CDR2 is LQKENI in the germline V gene. The CDR3 region is CASSPQEGIFSGANVLTF. The CDR3 DNA sequence: TGTGCCAGCTCACCACAGGAGGGGATCTTCTCTGGGGCCAACGTCCTGACTTTC.

This chain uses TRBV9 with TRBJ2-5, with 9 nucleotides matching TRBD2. CDR3 length equals 14 residues. J lost 0 bases, V lost 4 bases, and 1 base had no gene match. Germline CDR1 SGDLS, CDR2 YYNGEE. The CDR3 DNA follows: TGTGCCAGCAGCTCTAGCGGGGACCAAGAGACCCAGTACTTC. Translated: CASSSSGDQETQYF. Complete variable domain (other parts from reference TRBV9 and TRBJ2-5): DSGVTQTPKHLITATGQRVTLRCSPRSGDLSVYWYQQSLDQGLQFLIQYYNGEERAKGNILERFSAQQFPDLHSELNLSSLELGDSALYFCASSSSGDQETQYFGPGTRLLVL.

The rearrangement links TRBV2 to TRBJ1-1, with 7 bases lining up with TRBD1. The CDR3 totals 13 residues. V was clipped by 8 bases and J by 0 bases; unmatched bases: 3. CDR1 and CDR2 (germline): SNHLY, FYNNEI. CDR3 region: CASSDRVNTEAFF. CDR3 DNA: TGTGCCAGCTCTGACAGGGTGAACACTGAAGCTTTCTTT. Full variable domain (remainder filled in from reference TRBV2 and TRBJ1-1): EPEVTQTPSHQVTQMGQEVILRCVPISNHLYFYWYRQILGQKVEFLVSFYNNEISEKSEIFDDQFSVERPDGSNFTLKIRSTKLEDSAMYFCASSDRVNTEAFFGQGTRLTVV.